This T cell receptor (beta chain) was recorded in a study of cytomegalovirus exposure and HLA in healthy donors. The PCR contained 60 Vbeta and 13 Jbeta primers. Using immunoSEQ multiplex PCR, the repertoire was profiled, and TCRdb retains in-frame clones only, with some absent. The table records just over 80,000 clones, 78% of them present only once. This sequence originates from a man in his late teens or twenties in good health and CMV-seropositive. Specimen: PBMCs.

CDR3 coding DNA: TGTGCCAGCAGACGAAGCCCAAACACCGGGGAGCTGTTTTTT. This gives the protein CASRRSPNTGELFF. V usage is TRBV7-3 and J usage is TRBJ2-2, with unresolved D. V was trimmed by 6 bases and J by 2 bases, leaving 10 bases between them. The CDR3 has 14 amino acids. CDR1 and CDR2 (germline): SGHTA, FQGTGA.